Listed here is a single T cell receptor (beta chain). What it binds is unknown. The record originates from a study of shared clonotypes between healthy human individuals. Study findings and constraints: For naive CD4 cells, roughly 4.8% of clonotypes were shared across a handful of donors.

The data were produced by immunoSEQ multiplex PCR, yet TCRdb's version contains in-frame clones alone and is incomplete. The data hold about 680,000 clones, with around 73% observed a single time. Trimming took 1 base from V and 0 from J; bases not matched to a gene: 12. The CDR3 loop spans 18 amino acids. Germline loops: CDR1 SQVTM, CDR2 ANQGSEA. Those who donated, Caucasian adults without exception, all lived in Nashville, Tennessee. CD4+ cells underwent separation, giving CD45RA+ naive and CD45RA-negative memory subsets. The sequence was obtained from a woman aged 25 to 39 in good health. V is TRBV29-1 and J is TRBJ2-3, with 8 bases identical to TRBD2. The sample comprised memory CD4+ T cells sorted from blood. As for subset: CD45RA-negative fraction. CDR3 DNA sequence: TGCAGCGTTGAAGTCCCTGCGGGAGGCAGCACTAGCACAGATACGCAGTATTTT. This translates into CSVEVPAGGSTSTDTQYF.